Presented here are 17 T cell receptor beta chains from one specimen sequenced in a study of blood T cell repertoires in COVID-19. Using immunoSEQ multiplex PCR, the repertoire was profiled, and TCRdb retains in-frame clones only, with some absent. The repertoire holds some 200,000 clones, with about 83% as singletons. Sequenced sample: peripheral blood. These receptors came from a woman aged 25 to 45 with COVID-19, enrolled during active disease.

This chain links TRBV7-2 with TRBJ1-2; unclear D gene. Germline values: CDR1 SGHTA, CDR2 FQGNSA. The CDR3 is made up of 12 amino acids. V lost 5 bases and J 6 bases, leaving 10 bases between the germline ends. As DNA, the CDR3 is TGTGCCAGCAGCGGGAAGGAGGATGGCTACACCTTC. It yields the protein CASSGKEDGYTF.

This clone occurred a few times. Other DNA sequences in this specimen translate into the identical CDR3. This chain links TRBV28 with TRBJ2-7; no firm D call. Germline V gene data show CDR1 as MDHEN and CDR2 as SYDVKM. Trimming took off 8 bases at V and 1 base at J, with 9 bases between the two ends. The CDR3 is 12 residues long. The CDR3 spells CASASGSYEQYF. CDR3 DNA sequence: TGTGCCAGCGCCTCCGGGTCCTACGAGCAGTACTTC.

CDR3 sequence (DNA): TGTGCCAGCAGTTACTCGGTTGCTAAAATTAATGAAAAACTGTTTTTT. It encodes CASSYSVAKINEKLFF. The chain employs TRBV6-5 and TRBJ1-4; D unresolved. The V end was cut by 0 bases, the J end by 4 bases, with 12 bases between. The CDR3 consists of 16 residues. CDR1 and CDR2 from the germline V gene are MNHEY and SVGAGI.

The chain employs TRBV7-2 and TRBJ1-2; TRBD1 matches at 7 bases. Trimming removed 1 base from V and 7 bases from J; junction bases left unmatched: 9. CDR3 length: 15 amino acids. From germline, CDR1 is SGHTA and CDR2 FQGNSA. This CDR3 reads CASSLGGQIGFGYTF. In DNA, the CDR3 is TGTGCCAGCAGCTTAGGGGGACAGATAGGTTTTGGCTACACCTTC.

The V and J genes are TRBV6-6 and TRBJ2-1; the match to TRBD1 covers 7 bases. V shed 0 bases and J 4 bases; nucleotides not matched to a gene: 3. The CDR3 sequence is 15 residues long. Germline-derived CDR1 and CDR2 are MNHNY and SVGAGI (reference sequence). In DNA form, the CDR3 reads TGTGCCAGCAGTTACTCGGGACAGACTTACAATGAGCAGTTCTTC. This gives the protein CASSYSGQTYNEQFF.

CDR3 DNA sequence: TGTGCCAGCAGCCTGACCGGGACAGGGGGAAATGAGCAGTTCTTC. Its translation: CASSLTGTGGNEQFF. The rearrangement joins TRBV5-6 to TRBJ2-1; 11 bases fit TRBD1. J lost 7 bases, V lost 4 bases, and 7 bases had no gene match. The CDR3 has 15 amino acids. Per the germline V gene, CDR1 is SGHDT and CDR2 is YYEEEE.

The chain combines TRBV7-2 with TRBJ2-5; D gene uncertain. The length of the CDR3 is 13 residues. The germline CDR1 and CDR2 sequences are SGHTA and FQGNSA. Trimming cost V 6 bases and J 1 base, with 9 bases left between them. The CDR3, as DNA: TGTGCCAGCAGTAGACTTGTCCAAGAGACCCAGTACTTC. Translating gives CASSRLVQETQYF. The complete variable domain, with remaining parts taken from reference TRBV7-2 and TRBJ2-5, reads GAGVSQSPSNKVTEKGKDVELRCDPISGHTALYWYRQSLGQGLEFLIYFQGNSAPDKSGLPSDRFSAERTGGSVSTLTIQRTQQEDSAVYLCASSRLVQETQYFGPGTRLLVL.

V is TRBV6-6 and J is TRBJ1-4; D is perhaps TRBD1 (6 bases). This CDR3 region has 15 residues. The ends were cut back, 6 bases at V and 7 bases at J, with 18 bases in the middle. Germline CDR1 and CDR2: MNHNY and SVGAGI (reference sequence). CDR3 loop: CASSPLQGIGEKLFF. The CDR3 region has the DNA TGTGCCAGCAGCCCACTCCAGGGGATTGGTGAAAAACTGTTTTTT.

The chain joins TRBV6-1 to TRBJ1-2; unclear D gene. CDR3 length equals 16 residues. CDR1 and CDR2 (germline): MNHNS, SASEGT. V dropped 6 bases and J dropped 1 base, with 18 bases sitting between them. CDR3 coding DNA: TGTGCCAGCAGCGAACACCCAGCAGGCGATAACTATGGCTACACCTTC. Protein sequence: CASSEHPAGDNYGYTF.

This clone was seen only a few times. V and J are TRBV2 and TRBJ2-2; 9 bases match TRBD2. There are 15 residues in the CDR3. V lost 11 bases to trimming and J lost 6 bases; unmatched junction nucleotides: 13. CDR1 SNHLY and CDR2 FYNNEI come from the germline V gene. CDR3 DNA: TGTGCCTACGAGCGGGCTAGCGGGGCCGCCGGGGAGCTGTTTTTT. The encoded protein is CAYERASGAAGELFF.

This chain connects TRBV6-5 to TRBJ1-1, with 8 bases fitting TRBD1. V gave up 6 bases and J gave up 2 bases; unmatched junction bases: 5. CDR3 length: 14 amino acids. CDR1 is MNHEY and CDR2 is SVGAGI in the germline V gene. The DNA for the CDR3 is TGTGCCAGCAGCCCGGGACAGGAAAACACTGAAGCTTTCTTT. As protein: CASSPGQENTEAFF.

V and J are TRBV6-2 or TRBV6-3 and TRBJ1-1; D gene uncertain. CDR1 MNHEY and CDR2 SVGEGT come from the germline V gene. V dropped 7 bases and J dropped 6 bases, with 18 bases sitting between them. The CDR3 covers 14 residues. CDR3 in amino acids: CASTPGYLSSEAFF. The CDR3, as DNA: TGTGCCAGCACCCCCGGGTATTTGAGCTCTGAAGCTTTCTTT.

The sample holds a few counts of this clone. The chain carries TRBV5-4 and TRBJ2-2; D is ambiguous. V lost 0 bases and J lost 8, with 8 bases in between. This CDR3 comprises 13 residues. The germline CDR1 and CDR2 sequences are SGHNT and YYREEE (reference sequence). This CDR3 is CASSLAVQGELFF. CDR3 bases: TGTGCCAGCAGCTTGGCTGTCCAGGGGGAGCTGTTTTTT. The whole variable domain, filled in from reference TRBV5-4 and TRBJ2-2, reads ETGVTQSPTHLIKTRGQQVTLRCSSQSGHNTVSWYQQALGQGPQFIFQYYREEENGRGNFPPRFSGLQFPNYSSELNVNALELDDSALYLCASSLAVQGELFFGEGSRLTVL.

The chain has TRBV7-3 and TRBJ1-1; D is undetermined. The CDR3 covers 13 residues. With 3 bases removed from V and 4 bases from J, the gap between germline ends came to 9 bases. CDR1 SGHTA and CDR2 FQGTGA come from the germline V gene. The CDR3 DNA sequence: TGTGCCAGCAGCTTGGGCGCCTCCACTGAAGCTTTCTTT. Its protein is CASSLGASTEAFF.

The V and J genes are TRBV10-3 and TRBJ2-2; TRBD1 is a possible D gene (5 bases). V was pared by 7 bases and J by 2 bases, with 11 bases between. This CDR3 is 14 amino acids long. Per germline, CDR1 ENHRY and CDR2 SYGVKD. CDR3 sequence (DNA): TGTGCCATCACTCTTGGGGCAAACACCGGGGAGCTGTTTTTT. Translated, it gives CAITLGANTGELFF.

J is TRBJ2-5 and V is TRBV9, with 7 positions matching TRBD1. CDR3 size: 16 residues. J lost 0 bases, V lost 2 bases, and 7 bases had no gene match. In germline, CDR1 is SGDLS, CDR2 YYNGEE. Here the CDR3 DNA reads TGTGCCAGCAGCGTCGATCCCGGGACAGACCAAGAGACCCAGTACTTC. It encodes CASSVDPGTDQETQYF.

This chain connects TRBV7-3 to TRBJ2-1; TRBD1 aligns across 7 bases. V was clipped by 5 bases and J by 6 bases; unmatched bases: 7. The CDR3 spans 14 residues. Per germline, CDR1 SGHTA and CDR2 FQGTGA. This chain's CDR3 is CASSPGDSSNEQFF. The CDR3 region has the DNA TGTGCCAGCAGCCCTGGGGACAGCAGCAATGAGCAGTTCTTC.